Each of the 13 T cell receptor beta chains below was sequenced from the same sample in a study of OX40 agonist ivuxolimab in advanced cancers. The repertoire was sequenced with immunoSEQ multiplex PCR; TCRdb's copy has only in-frame clones and lacks some. The repertoire holds roughly 120,000 clones, with 89% as singletons. Sequenced material: CD4+ or CD8+ T cells sorted from blood, taken in a trial of the OX40 agonist ivuxolimab. Source of these receptors: an adult with an advanced solid tumor such as melanoma, head and neck, liver or kidney cancer.

The chain has TRBV6-5 and TRBJ2-7; D not resolved. The V end was cut by 5 bases, the J end by 1 base, with 9 bases between. This CDR3 is built from 13 residues. CDR1 and CDR2 (germline): MNHEY, SVGAGI. The chain's CDR3 is CASSMSESYEQYF. CDR3 nucleotides: TGTGCCAGCAGTATGAGTGAGTCCTACGAGCAGTACTTC.

V gene TRBV25-1 combines with J gene TRBJ2-2; the D is unclear. The CDR3 has 16 amino acids. V was cut by 2 bases and J by 2 bases, with 12 bases left in between. Germline V gene lookup returns CDR1 MGHDK and CDR2 SYGVNS. This CDR3 is CASSEAGDKNTGELFF. The CDR3 DNA reads TGTGCCAGCAGTGAAGCAGGAGACAAAAACACCGGGGAGCTGTTTTTT.

This clone was seen only once. CDR3 bases: TGTGCCAGCATTGGCGAGCAGTACTTC. It encodes CASIGEQYF. The chain recombines TRBV27 with TRBJ2-7; D is unclear. CDR1 is MNHEY, CDR2 SMNVEV, per germline (reference sequence). The CDR3 extends over 9 amino acids. V lost 7 bases and J lost 6, with 4 bases in between.

Notes on this clone: This same CDR3 is encoded by further DNA sequences in the sample. The chain carries TRBV6-1 and TRBJ1-6; 7 bases are shared with TRBD1. The CDR3 loop spans 15 amino acids. Germline CDR1 and CDR2: MNHNS and SASEGT. Trimming removed 6 bases from V and 8 bases from J; junction bases left unmatched: 10. CDR3 DNA: TGTGCCAGCAGCGAACTACAGGGGATGGATTCACCCCTCCACTTT. Protein product: CASSELQGMDSPLHF.

This sequence joins TRBV7-2 and TRBJ1-1; D is unclear. From germline, CDR1 is SGHTA and CDR2 FQGNSA. Between the trimmed V and J ends, which lost 0 bases and 2 bases, there was a span of 10 bases. The CDR3 runs 15 residues. The CDR3 spells CASSLAPVSNTEAFF. Here the CDR3 DNA reads TGTGCCAGCAGCTTAGCTCCGGTTTCAAACACTGAAGCTTTCTTT.

The chain has TRBV19 and TRBJ1-2; D is ambiguous. The CDR3 extends over 13 amino acids. Germline CDR1 LNHDA, CDR2 SQIVND (reference sequence). Trimming shortened V by 2 bases and J by 5 bases, and 9 bases separated the two germline ends. CDR3 DNA: TGTGCCAGTAGTATAATAAAAGATTATGGCTACACCTTC. The encoded protein is CASSIIKDYGYTF.

The rearrangement uses TRBV5-1 and TRBJ2-7; 7 bases align to TRBD1. Unmatched junction bases numbered 5, after V lost 5 bases and J lost 0 bases. CDR3 length equals 14 residues. CDR1 and CDR2 from the germline V gene are SGHRS and YFSETQ. This CDR3 reads CASRSRDSSYEQYF. DNA for the CDR3: TGCGCCAGCAGGTCCCGGGACAGCTCCTACGAGCAGTACTTC.

This clone appeared a single time. J is TRBJ1-2 and V is TRBV28, with D maybe TRBD1 (6 bases). The V end lost 5 bases, the J end lost 8 bases, and 21 bases lay between the germline ends. Germline CDR1 MDHEN, CDR2 SYDVKM. The CDR3 has 15 amino acids. CDR3 sequence: CASSIDPIQGWGYTF. The CDR3 DNA is TGTGCCAGCAGTATTGACCCGATACAGGGATGGGGCTACACCTTC.

The chain combines TRBV5-1 with TRBJ1-6; D is uncertain. V lost 0 bases and J lost 6, with 10 bases in between. The CDR3 has 15 residues. Germline V lookup: CDR1 SGHRS, CDR2 YFSETQ. CDR3 sequence: CASSLVPEFNSPLHF. The CDR3 coding sequence is TGCGCCAGCAGCTTGGTTCCAGAATTTAATTCACCCCTCCACTTT. Full variable domain (rest looked up from reference TRBV5-1 and TRBJ1-6): KAGVTQTPRYLIKTRGQQVTLSCSPISGHRSVSWYQQTPGQGLQFLFEYFSETQRNKGNFPGRFSGRQFSNSRSEMNVSTLELGDSALYLCASSLVPEFNSPLHFGNGTRLTVT.

The chain has TRBV27 and TRBJ1-4; no clear D gene. Trimming took off 6 bases at V and 4 bases at J, with 18 bases between the two ends. The germline gives CDR1 MNHEY, CDR2 SMNVEV (reference sequence). The CDR3 contains 16 residues. The CDR3 is CASSQTFGRSNEKLFF. The CDR3 nucleotides read TGTGCCAGCAGCCAAACCTTCGGACGGAGTAATGAAAAACTGTTTTTT.

V gene TRBV4-3 combines with J gene TRBJ2-3, with 8 bases matching TRBD2. This CDR3 is built from 15 residues. J lost 3 bases, V lost 1 base, and 3 bases had no gene match. Per germline, CDR1 LGHNA and CDR2 YSLEER. The CDR3 is CASSQVGGETDTQYF. The CDR3 bases are TGCGCCAGCAGCCAAGTCGGGGGGGAAACAGATACGCAGTATTTT.

The chain couples TRBV5-4 to TRBJ2-2; D perhaps matches TRBD2 (5 bases). The V end was cut by 4 bases, the J end by 3 bases, with 10 bases between. The CDR3 consists of 14 residues. The germline CDR1 and CDR2 sequences are SGHNT and YYREEE (reference sequence). CDR3 protein: CASSALGDTGELFF. CDR3 DNA: TGTGCCAGCAGCGCACTCGGGGACACCGGGGAGCTGTTTTTT.

V gene TRBV7-9 combines with J gene TRBJ2-3, with TRBD1 matching 7 bases. The ends lost 1 base at V and 3 bases at J; junction bases unmatched: 7. The CDR3 is 16 amino acids. Germline lookup yields CDR1 SEHNR and CDR2 FQNEAQ (reference sequence). CDR3 DNA sequence: TGTGCCAGCAGCTTAGTGCCAGGGGGTTTGACAGATACGCAGTATTTT. It yields the protein CASSLVPGGLTDTQYF. Together with reference TRBV7-9 and TRBJ2-3, the CDR3 gives the full variable domain: DTGVSQNPRHKITKRGQNVTFRCDPISEHNRLYWYRQTLGQGPEFLTYFQNEAQLEKSRLLSDRFSAERPKGSFSTLEIQRTEQGDSAMYLCASSLVPGGLTDTQYFGPGTRLTVL.